This T cell receptor beta chain was obtained from a study of response to subunit inactivated influenza vaccine. The study, taken as a whole, reports: That few new T cells are recruited by each seasonal influenza vaccination was the authors' suggestion.

This clonotype was seen more than once but under ten times. What it binds is not known. The CDR3 spans 15 residues. The germline CDR1 and CDR2 sequences are DFQATT and SNEGSKA (reference sequence). The ends were cut back, 0 bases at V and 6 bases at J, with 14 bases in the middle. One entry per CDR3 protein results from TCRdb running MiXCR on the RT-PCR reads. The sample includes fewer than 600,000 distinct CDR3 sequences, more than 7% seen only once; the top ten take about 12%. The chain employs TRBV20-1 and TRBJ1-4; no clear D gene. The source of this sequence is a man between 45 and 75 years old who received an inactivated influenza vaccine. The sample in question was PBMCs from blood, obtained roughly 24 months after vaccination. The CDR3 loop is CSAREPLRLHEKLFF. CDR3 DNA: TGCAGTGCTAGAGAGCCCCTGAGGCTGCATGAAAAACTGTTTTTT.